These 5 T cell receptor beta chains were all obtained from the same sample, sequenced in a study of blood T cell repertoires in COVID-19. Profiled with immunoSEQ multiplex PCR; TCRdb holds only in-frame clones, not every one. The data contain fewer than 90,000 clones, less than 85% of them seen just once; the ten biggest clones take up roughly a fifth. Sequences were obtained from peripheral blood. All receptors come from an elderly woman with acute or convalescent COVID-19.

The chain recombines TRBV5-1 with TRBJ2-4, with D possibly being TRBD1 (6 bases). CDR1 is SGHRS, CDR2 YFSETQ, per germline. Trimming took 4 bases from V and 1 from J, leaving 6 bases between them. The CDR3 has 13 amino acids. The CDR3 nucleotides are TGCGCCAGCAGCACAGGGGCCAAAAACATTCAGTACTTC. Translated, it gives CASSTGAKNIQYF.

The genes are TRBV19 and TRBJ1-5, with D maybe TRBD1 (5 bases). V was shortened by 5 bases and J by 2 bases, with 13 bases between the two germline ends. The CDR3 extends over 15 amino acids. From germline, CDR1 is LNHDA and CDR2 SQIVND (reference sequence). The CDR3, as DNA: TGTGCCAGTAGTGGGGGGATGGTGCGCAATCAGCCCCAGCATTTT. It codes for CASSGGMVRNQPQHF.

The CDR3 region has the DNA TGTGCCAGTAGTATGGGGGGGCGATACGAGCAGTACTTC. Its translation: CASSMGGRYEQYF. This chain uses TRBV19 with TRBJ2-7; D is perhaps TRBD2 (7 bases). This CDR3 has 13 residues. V gave up 3 bases and J gave up 4 bases, with 10 bases separating them. Germline CDR1 is LNHDA and CDR2 is SQIVND (reference sequence).

This rearrangement joins TRBV2 to TRBJ2-1, with a weak D call TRBD2 (5 bases). From germline, CDR1 is SNHLY and CDR2 FYNNEI. V was shortened by 2 bases and J by 7 bases, with 15 bases between the two germline ends. The CDR3 totals 15 residues. The CDR3 DNA is TGTGCCAGCAGTGAAAATGGATTAGCGAGGAATGAGCAGTTCTTC. Amino acid sequence: CASSENGLARNEQFF.

V and J are TRBV6-5 and TRBJ2-7; maybe TRBD1 (5 bases). The length of the CDR3 is 11 residues. Germline CDR1 MNHEY, CDR2 SVGAGI. With 11 bases removed from V and 5 bases from J, the gap between germline ends came to 13 bases. The CDR3 DNA follows: TGTGCCGCAGGAGCAGGGAACGAGCAGTACTTC. Amino acid sequence: CAAGAGNEQYF.